The rows below give T cell receptor beta chains drawn from one sample of a study of blood T cells in healthy people across ages. TCRdb redid the calling of the 5' RACE reads with MiXCR, one entry per CDR3 protein. The sample lists 700,000 or so distinct CDR3 sequences, roughly two fifths seen once, with 25% to 35% in the top ten. Material for sequencing was blood. The receptors were sampled from a man older than 75 in good health. The CDR3 runs from the conserved cysteine through the conserved F or W. D genes are given only for firm matches. Only part of the rows carry a size: once, few, many, or a class if the clone is expanded.

V,size,D,J,DNA,CDR3
TRBV6-1,NA,TRBD1,TRBJ2-5,TGTGCCAGCAGTGAGTTGGGGAGACAGGGACCGTACAATGAGCAGTACTTC,CASSELGRQGPYNEQYF
TRBV13,many,NA,TRBJ2-3,TGTGCCAGCAGCTTAGATCGGACAGATACGCAGTATTTT,CASSLDRTDTQYF
TRBV10-3,few,TRBD2,TRBJ2-7,TGTGCCATCAGTGAGTCAGCGGGAGGGCCTTACGAGCAGTACTTC,CAISESAGGPYEQYF
TRBV6-5,NA,NA,TRBJ1-2,TGTGCCAGCACGGGGGTTTCTGGCTACACCTTC,CASTGVSGYTF
TRBV5-5,NA,NA,TRBJ1-5,TGTGCCAGCAGCTCGGAGCCCGGACGGAGCAATCAGCCCCAGCATTTT,CASSSEPGRSNQPQHF
TRBV25-1,NA,TRBD1,TRBJ1-2,TGTGCCAGCAGTGAAACCGGGACAGGGGGCCTCGGCTATGGCTACACCTTC,CASSETGTGGLGYGYTF
TRBV7-2,few,TRBD2,TRBJ2-7,TGTGCCAGCAGCTCGACTAGCGGTTTGGGGTACTTC,CASSSTSGLGYF
TRBV20-1,once,NA,TRBJ2-1,TGCAGTGCTAACCACCCCGGACGAGCGGGCGTCAATGAGCAGTTCTTC,CSANHPGRAGVNEQFF
TRBV5-1,few,NA,TRBJ2-4,TGCGCCAGCAGCCCCGAGGTAGGGGAAAACATTCAGTACTTC,CASSPEVGENIQYF
TRBV9,NA,NA,TRBJ2-5,TGTGCCAGCAGCGTAGGACTAGGGGAGACCCAGTACTTC,CASSVGLGETQYF
TRBV6-6,NA,NA,TRBJ2-7,TGTGCCAGCAGTTACTCGGGACCCCCTAGGGGATCCTACGAGCAGTACTTC,CASSYSGPPRGSYEQYF
TRBV20-1,NA,NA,TRBJ2-4,TGCGGGCTTCAGGCAGGGCTGGGCAAAAACATTCAGTACTTC,CGLQAGLGKNIQYF
TRBV7-2,few,TRBD2,TRBJ2-3,TGTGCCAGCAGCTTAGCGCGACTAGCGGGGGCTACTAGCACAGATACGCAGTATTTT,CASSLARLAGATSTDTQYF
TRBV20-1,NA,TRBD1,TRBJ2-3,TGCAGTGCTAATCCGGGACAGGGACCCGATACGCAGTATTTT,CSANPGQGPDTQYF
TRBV4-2,NA,NA,TRBJ2-3,TGTGCCAGCAGCCAAGATAGGGAAGCGACTAGCACAGATACGCAGTATTTT,CASSQDREATSTDTQYF
TRBV6-5,NA,TRBD2,TRBJ2-3,TGTGCCAGCAGTTACCCTAGCGGGGGCACAGATACGCAGTATTTT,CASSYPSGGTDTQYF
TRBV28,NA,NA,TRBJ2-4,TGTGCCAGCAGTTTGGTCAAAAACATTCAGTACTTC,CASSLVKNIQYF
TRBV7-9,NA,TRBD1,TRBJ2-2,TGTGCCAGCAGCCCGAGGGACAGGGGGCCCTCAACGAACACCGGGGAGCTGTTTTTT,CASSPRDRGPSTNTGELFF
TRBV10-3,NA,NA,TRBJ1-2,TGTGCCATCAGTGAGTCAGGGATCGACCACTATGGCTACACCTTC,CAISESGIDHYGYTF
TRBV20-1,NA,NA,TRBJ2-2,TGCAGTGCTAGACCCTCAGGTTTAGCGTCGTATTCCACCGGGGAGCTGTTTTTT,CSARPSGLASYSTGELFF
TRBV4-1,NA,TRBD2,TRBJ2-1,TGCGCCAGCAGCCAAGTTAGCGGGAGATCCCCCTACAATGAGCAGTTCTTC,CASSQVSGRSPYNEQFF
TRBV9,NA,NA,TRBJ2-2,TGTGCCAGCAGCTTAGAAGTCGCCGGGGAGCTGTTTTTT,CASSLEVAGELFF
TRBV12-3/TRBV12-4,few,NA,TRBJ2-1,TGTGCCAGCAGTTTTCGGCTGGCGGGGCCCCCCAATGAGCAGTTCTTC,CASSFRLAGPPNEQFF
TRBV12-3/TRBV12-4,few,TRBD1,TRBJ2-5,TGTGCCAGCAGGAAGGGACAGCAAGAGACCCAGTACTTC,CASRKGQQETQYF
TRBV19,few,NA,TRBJ1-2,TGTGCCAGTGGCCTGGATGGGGGAGACTATGGCTACACCTTC,CASGLDGGDYGYTF
TRBV6-4,NA,TRBD2,TRBJ2-1,TGTGCCAGCAGTGACTATCTTAGCGGGAGTTACAATGAGCAGTTCTTC,CASSDYLSGSYNEQFF
TRBV29-1,few,TRBD1,TRBJ2-5,TGCAGCGTACCGGGACAGGGGGGGGAGACCCAGTACTTC,CSVPGQGGETQYF
TRBV7-2,many,NA,TRBJ2-5,TGTGCCAGCAGCTTATCGGGTCCACAAGAGACCCAGTACTTC,CASSLSGPQETQYF
TRBV30,once,TRBD2,TRBJ2-3,TGTGCCTGGAGGGTAAGCGGGAGGACAGATACGCAGTATTTT,CAWRVSGRTDTQYF
TRBV5-6,few,NA,TRBJ2-5,TGTGCCAGCAGCCTAATCGGTCTCGTAACCCAGTACTTC,CASSLIGLVTQYF
TRBV7-9,NA,TRBD1,TRBJ2-7,TGTGCCAGCAGCCAAGCGGACAGGGGAGGATACGAGCAGTACTTC,CASSQADRGGYEQYF
TRBV27,NA,NA,TRBJ2-7,TGTGCCAGCAGCCCTGGGGGGGGCGTACGGTACGAGCAGTACTTC,CASSPGGGVRYEQYF
TRBV12-3/TRBV12-4,NA,TRBD2,TRBJ2-2,TGTGCCAGCAGCTCCGCAGGTCTAGCGGGGACCGGGGAGCTGTTTTTT,CASSSAGLAGTGELFF
TRBV20-1,few,NA,TRBJ2-7,TGCAGTGCCCCTGAAGAACGGAGCTCCTACGAGCAGTACTTC,CSAPEERSSYEQYF
TRBV12-3/TRBV12-4,NA,NA,TRBJ2-2,TGTGCCAGCACCTTAGGGCAGGGCGGCACCGGGGAGCTGTTTTTT,CASTLGQGGTGELFF
TRBV15,few,NA,TRBJ1-5,TGTGCCACCAGCAGAGGTATGAATCAGCCCCAGCATTTT,CATSRGMNQPQHF
TRBV10-3,NA,NA,TRBJ2-1,TGTGCCATCAGTGAGGAAGCAGGATGGGGAAATGAGCAGTTCTTC,CAISEEAGWGNEQFF
TRBV6-1,NA,TRBD2,TRBJ2-3,TGTGCCAGCAGTGAACCGGGGGGAAGGGCAGATACGCAGTATTTT,CASSEPGGRADTQYF
TRBV6-2/TRBV6-3,NA,NA,TRBJ2-7,TGTGCCAGCCCCAAGGGGAGCAGCTACGAGCAGTACTTC,CASPKGSSYEQYF
TRBV3-1,NA,NA,TRBJ2-3,TGTGCCAGCAGCCAAGCTCTTGGGGCCTCCCCGGGCACAGATACGCAGTATTTT,CASSQALGASPGTDTQYF
TRBV2,NA,TRBD1,TRBJ2-7,TGTGCCAGCAGCGGGACAGAAGTTTCCTACGAGCAGTACTTC,CASSGTEVSYEQYF
TRBV20-1,many,NA,TRBJ1-1,TGCAGTGGAAGGATGAACACTGAAGCTTTCTTT,CSGRMNTEAFF
TRBV7-2,NA,NA,TRBJ2-5,TGTGCCAGCAGCTCCCGCGGGGGCGGGGAGACCCAGTACTTC,CASSSRGGGETQYF
TRBV2,NA,TRBD1,TRBJ2-7,TGTGCCAGCAGTTCAGAGGGACAGGCCCACGAGCAGTACTTC,CASSSEGQAHEQYF
TRBV12-3/TRBV12-4,few,TRBD1,TRBJ1-5,TGTGCCAGCAGTCCCGCGACAGGGAGCAATCAGCCCCAGCATTTT,CASSPATGSNQPQHF
TRBV7-2,NA,NA,TRBJ2-1,TGTGCCAGCGGCGTGGACTACCGCTACAATGAGCAGTTCTTC,CASGVDYRYNEQFF
TRBV28,NA,NA,TRBJ2-4,TGTGCCAGCAGTTTATACAGGGTAAACATTCAGTACTTC,CASSLYRVNIQYF
TRBV7-2,NA,NA,TRBJ2-2,TGTGCCAGCAGCTTAAAGGCGTTCCACGGGGAGCTGTTTTTT,CASSLKAFHGELFF
TRBV6-1,few,TRBD1,TRBJ2-7,TGTGCCAGCAGTGAAAATGGACAGGCGAGGATGTACTTC,CASSENGQARMYF
TRBV12-3/TRBV12-4,NA,NA,TRBJ2-6,TGTGCCAGCAGTTTATGGGAGGGGGCCAACTCTGGGGCCAACGTCCTGACTTTC,CASSLWEGANSGANVLTF
TRBV18,few,NA,TRBJ2-3,TGTGCCAGCTCACCTGCGGAGGCAGATACGCAGTATTTT,CASSPAEADTQYF
TRBV27,NA,TRBD2,TRBJ2-1,TGTGCCAGCAGTCCAGGCGGGAGAGACAATGAGCAGTTCTTC,CASSPGGRDNEQFF
TRBV20-1,NA,NA,TRBJ2-7,TGCAGTGCCCCACTCGGGTCGGACCACTGGGGCGAGCAGTACTTC,CSAPLGSDHWGEQYF
TRBV10-2,NA,NA,TRBJ2-3,TGCGCCAGCAGTGATCTGGGGCTACCCACAGATACGCAGTATTTT,CASSDLGLPTDTQYF
TRBV4-1,few,NA,TRBJ2-3,TGCGCCAGCAGCCAGGATCTAGATACGCAGTATTTT,CASSQDLDTQYF